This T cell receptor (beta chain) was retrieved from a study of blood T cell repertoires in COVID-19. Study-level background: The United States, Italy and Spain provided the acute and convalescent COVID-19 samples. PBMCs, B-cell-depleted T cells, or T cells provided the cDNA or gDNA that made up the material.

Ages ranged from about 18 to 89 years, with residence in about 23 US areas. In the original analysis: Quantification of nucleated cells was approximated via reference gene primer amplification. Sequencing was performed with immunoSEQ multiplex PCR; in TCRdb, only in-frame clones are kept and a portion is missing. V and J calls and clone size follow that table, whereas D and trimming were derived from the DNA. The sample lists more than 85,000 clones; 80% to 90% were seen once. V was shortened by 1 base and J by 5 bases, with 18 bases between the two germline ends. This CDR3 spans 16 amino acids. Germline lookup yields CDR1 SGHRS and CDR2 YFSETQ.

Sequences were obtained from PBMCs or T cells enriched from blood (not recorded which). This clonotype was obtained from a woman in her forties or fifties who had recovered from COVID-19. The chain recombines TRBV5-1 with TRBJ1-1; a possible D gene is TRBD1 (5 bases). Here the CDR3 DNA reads TGCGCCAGCAGCTTGCTTGAGATTTATGGGGGGACTGAAGCTTTCTTT. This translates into CASSLLEIYGGTEAFF.